The 26 T cell receptor beta chains in this list originate from one sample, sequenced in a study of cytomegalovirus exposure and HLA in healthy donors. PCR was performed using 60 Vbeta and 13 Jbeta primers. Profiling relied on immunoSEQ multiplex PCR, and the TCRdb table lists in-frame clones only, not all of them. The sample contains some 91,000 clones, around 59% of which appear only once. The source material was PBMCs. The origin of the receptors is a human donor in good health.

This chain links TRBV30 with TRBJ1-4; TRBD1 is a possible D gene (5 bases). Germline V gene sequence: CDR1 GTSNPN, CDR2 SVGIG (reference sequence). V lost 0 bases, J lost 6 bases, and 14 bases lay in between. The CDR3 loop spans 15 amino acids. Written as DNA, the CDR3 is TGTGCCTGGAGTGTCCCGGCAGGGACTGATGAAAAACTGTTTTTT. Protein sequence: CAWSVPAGTDEKLFF.

The chain employs TRBV25-1 and TRBJ2-5; a possible D gene is TRBD1 (6 bases). The CDR3 contains 11 residues. Germline CDR1 MGHDK, CDR2 SYGVNS. Trimming took 7 bases from V and 5 from J, leaving 8 bases between them. CDR3 sequence: CASTQGETQYF. The CDR3 region has the DNA TGTGCCAGCACTCAGGGGGAGACCCAGTACTTC.

This chain connects TRBV10-2 to TRBJ1-1; TRBD1 is a possible D gene (5 bases). V dropped 2 bases and J dropped 5 bases, with 12 bases sitting between them. CDR3 size: 14 residues. From germline, CDR1 is WSHSY and CDR2 SAAADI. CDR3 bases: TGCGCCAGCAGTGAGCGGACGGGACTGACTGAAGCTTTCTTT. It encodes CASSERTGLTEAFF.

The J gene is TRBJ2-5, the V gene TRBV29-1, with D perhaps TRBD1 (6 bases). The assigned J gene may be wrong: the sequence end matches TRBJ2-7 better. The germline V gene has CDR1 SQVTM and CDR2 ANQGSEA. CDR3 length equals 16 residues. The CDR3 is CSVGSVLGAGAYEQYF. CDR3 DNA: TGCAGCGTTGGGAGTGTACTGGGGGCTGGGGCCTACGAGCAGTACTTC.

The chain employs TRBV27 and TRBJ2-7, with 8 bases aligning to TRBD1. The CDR3 is made up of 14 amino acids. Germline V gene data show CDR1 as MNHEY and CDR2 as SMNVEV (reference sequence). V was pared by 6 bases and J by 2 bases, with 6 bases of the junction left unmatched. CDR3 sequence: CASRADREAYEQYF. The CDR3 nucleotides read TGTGCCAGCAGGGCGGACAGGGAAGCCTACGAGCAGTACTTC.

This chain connects TRBV5-4 to TRBJ2-7; TRBD1 agrees at 8 bases. Per germline, CDR1 SGHNT and CDR2 YYREEE (reference sequence). This CDR3 is built from 15 residues. The V gene end was trimmed by 4 bases and the J gene end by 7 bases; junction bases not matched to a gene: 13. The CDR3 DNA follows: TGTGCCAGCAGCCGGGTAGGGACAGGTCACGAAGAGCAGTACTTC. Encoded protein: CASSRVGTGHEEQYF.

The sample holds a few counts of this clone. J is TRBJ1-1 and V is TRBV5-6, with TRBD1 as a possible D gene (5 bases). Per the germline V gene, CDR1 is SGHDT and CDR2 is YYEEEE. V gave up 2 bases and J gave up 3 bases, with 8 bases separating them. The CDR3 contains 13 residues. CDR3 loop: CASSFWGDTEAFF. The CDR3 DNA sequence: TGTGCCAGCAGCTTTTGGGGGGACACTGAAGCTTTCTTT.

The rearrangement joins TRBV7-2 to TRBJ2-1, with D unresolved. This CDR3 has 16 residues. Germline V gives CDR1 SGHTA, CDR2 FQGNSA. Trimming shortened V by 1 base and J by 0 bases, and 10 bases separated the two germline ends. CDR3 protein: CASSLDAASSYNEQFF. In DNA form, the CDR3 reads TGTGCCAGCAGCTTAGACGCGGCGAGCTCCTACAATGAGCAGTTCTTC.

The genes are TRBV7-6 and TRBJ2-1; 11 bases align to TRBD2. This CDR3 is built from 15 residues. CDR1 is SGHVS, CDR2 FNYEAQ, per germline. V trimming: 5 bases; J trimming: 3 bases; junction bases outside the gene matches: 3. CDR3 in amino acids: CASSPTSGGYNEQFF. The CDR3 nucleotides are TGTGCCAGCAGCCCCACTAGCGGGGGCTACAATGAGCAGTTCTTC.

The chain carries TRBV15 and TRBJ2-1; D is possibly TRBD2 (6 bases). Germline assignment: CDR1 LNHNV and CDR2 YYDKDF (reference sequence). The CDR3 has 13 amino acids. Trimming removed 1 base from V and 6 bases from J, with 7 bases in between. This chain's CDR3 is CATSRGGGNEQFF. CDR3 sequence (DNA): TGTGCCACCAGCAGAGGGGGAGGCAATGAGCAGTTCTTC.

The chain uses TRBV6-1 and TRBJ2-3, with D tentatively TRBD1 (6 bases). Trimming pared 5 bases from V and 5 bases from J, leaving 17 bases between. CDR3 length: 15 amino acids. Germline V gene data show CDR1 as MNHNS and CDR2 as SASEGT. CDR3 residues: CASSLKGVLLDTQYF. CDR3 DNA: TGTGCCAGCAGTCTGAAGGGGGTGTTATTAGATACGCAGTATTTT.

DNA of the CDR3: TGTGCCACCAGCCCCCCACAAGGGGGCTCTGGAAACACCATATATTTT. This codes for CATSPPQGGSGNTIYF. The J gene is TRBJ1-3, the V gene TRBV15; D is possibly TRBD1 (6 bases). V was cut by 5 bases and J by 0 bases, with 14 bases left in between. The CDR3 totals 16 residues. Looked up from germline, CDR1 is LNHNV and CDR2 is YYDKDF (reference sequence).

V gene TRBV6-6 combines with J gene TRBJ1-5, with TRBD1 as a possible D gene (5 bases). The CDR3 is 14 residues long. From germline, CDR1 is MNHNY and CDR2 SVGAGI (reference sequence). V lost 2 bases and J lost 3, with 8 bases in between. The chain's CDR3 is CASSYRGNNQPQHF. CDR3 DNA: TGTGCCAGCAGTTACAGGGGAAACAATCAGCCCCAGCATTTT.

This rearrangement joins TRBV6-5 to TRBJ1-6; TRBD1 agrees at 7 bases. There are 15 residues in the CDR3. The V segment lost 6 bases and the J segment 5 bases; nucleotides outside the gene matches: 7. CDR1 and CDR2 from the germline V gene are MNHEY and SVGAGI. CDR3 sequence (DNA): TGTGCCAGCAGCTACCGACAGGGAAATAATTCACCCCTCCACTTT. It codes for CASSYRQGNNSPLHF.

The chain uses TRBV7-2 and TRBJ2-7; D is uncertain. V lost 2 bases and J 5 bases, leaving 4 bases between the germline ends. In germline, CDR1 is SGHTA, CDR2 FQGNSA. CDR3 length equals 11 residues. The CDR3, as DNA: TGTGCCAGCAGCTTATTCGACGAGCAGTACTTC. As protein: CASSLFDEQYF.

This clone occurred a few times. The chain links TRBV14 to TRBJ2-5; D unclear. Germline V lookup: CDR1 SGHDN, CDR2 FVKESK. V was cut by 5 bases and J by 1 base, with 11 bases left in between. This CDR3 has 14 amino acids. The CDR3 nucleotides read TGTGCCAGCAGCTACAGACAATTCCAAGAGACCCAGTACTTC. Translation: CASSYRQFQETQYF.

Here the CDR3 reads CASSLGKETQYF. The CDR3 coding sequence is TGTGCCAGCAGCTTAGGCAAGGAGACCCAGTACTTC. The chain is built from TRBV7-3 and TRBJ2-5; D is uncertain. The CDR3 is 12 residues long. Germline CDR1 reads SGHTA; CDR2 reads FQGTGA. The V gene lost 2 bases and the J gene lost 5 bases, with 6 bases spanning the gap.

A few counts support this clone. The V and J genes are TRBV7-2 and TRBJ2-3; 9 nucleotides align to TRBD2. CDR3 length: 14 residues. The V gene's germline CDR1 is SGHTA and CDR2 FQGNSA. The V and J ends lost 7 bases and 13 bases, in that order; junction bases with no gene match: 15. CDR3 coding DNA: TGTGCCAGCACACAAAGCCCGGGACTAGCCGACGAGTATTTT. As protein: CASTQSPGLADEYF.

V gene TRBV13 combines with J gene TRBJ1-2; 7 bases agree with TRBD1. Germline assignment: CDR1 PRHDT and CDR2 FYEKMQ (reference sequence). The CDR3 length is 14 residues. The trim removed 7 bases at V and 3 bases at J, leaving 8 bases unmatched. The CDR3, as DNA: TGTGCCAGCAAAACAGGGGTTACGGACTATGGCTACACCTTC. Translated: CASKTGVTDYGYTF.

The J gene is TRBJ2-1, the V gene TRBV6-5; a possible D gene is TRBD1 (5 bases). Germline V gene sequence: CDR1 MNHEY, CDR2 SVGAGI. V shed 5 bases and J shed 15 bases, with 26 bases lying between them. The CDR3 totals 15 residues. The DNA of the CDR3 is TGTGCCAGCAGTCCAGAGGACATCTCCTACAATGGGTGGTTCTTC. Encoded protein: CASSPEDISYNGWFF.

V and J are TRBV19 and TRBJ2-2, with D unresolved. CDR3 length: 13 amino acids. Germline V CDR1 and CDR2: LNHDA, SQIVND (reference sequence). Trimming took off 8 bases at V and 0 bases at J, with 7 bases between the two ends. CDR3 residues: CASDPANTGELFF. CDR3 DNA: TGTGCCAGTGATCCAGCGAACACCGGGGAGCTGTTTTTT.

V is TRBV18 and J is TRBJ1-2; the D gene is possibly TRBD1 (5 bases). The V end lost 8 bases, the J end lost 7 bases, and 29 bases lay between the germline ends. Germline V gene sequence: CDR1 KGHSH, CDR2 LQKENI. The CDR3 totals 17 residues. In DNA form, the CDR3 reads TGTGCCAGCACAAGCCCGGGGGGAGGAACCCTATCCCCTGGCTACACCTTC. Its translation: CASTSPGGGTLSPGYTF.

In its sample, this clone was seen once. The CDR3 DNA follows: TGTGCCAGCAGCTTGGCAGGGGACTCTGGAAACACCATATATTTT. It yields the protein CASSLAGDSGNTIYF. The chain recombines TRBV5-4 with TRBJ1-3, with D maybe TRBD1 (6 bases). V lost 0 bases and J 0 bases, leaving 7 bases between the germline ends. There are 15 residues in the CDR3. Germline lookup yields CDR1 SGHNT and CDR2 YYREEE (reference sequence).

This clone showed up just once. V usage is TRBV7-2 and J usage is TRBJ1-2; 7 bases agree with TRBD1. Germline CDR1 is SGHTA and CDR2 is FQGNSA. The trim removed 4 bases at V and 6 bases at J, leaving 14 bases unmatched. CDR3 length equals 16 residues. This CDR3 is CASSSSQTGFGNGYTF. CDR3 coding DNA: TGTGCCAGCAGCTCGAGTCAGACAGGGTTTGGGAATGGCTACACCTTC.

The J gene is TRBJ1-4, the V gene TRBV7-9, with 8 bases fitting TRBD1. In germline, CDR1 is SEHNR, CDR2 FQNEAQ (reference sequence). The CDR3 loop spans 15 amino acids. J was trimmed by 6 bases and V by 3 bases; bases with no gene match: 6. CDR3 DNA: TGTGCCAGCAGCTTGACGACAGGGGTGGATGAAAAACTGTTTTTT. Residues: CASSLTTGVDEKLFF.

The count of this clone is one. The CDR3 DNA sequence: TGCGCCAGCAGCCAAGTCCGGACTAGCGGAGGGAACAATGAGCAGTTCTTC. Residues: CASSQVRTSGGNNEQFF. V usage is TRBV4-3 and J usage is TRBJ2-1, with 10 bases lining up with TRBD2. This CDR3 is 17 amino acids long. The V and J ends lost 1 base and 5 bases, in that order; junction bases with no gene match: 8. Per the germline V gene, CDR1 is LGHNA and CDR2 is YSLEER.